This T cell receptor beta chain appears in the sequencing data of a study of OX40 agonist ivuxolimab in advanced cancers. Germline V gene data show CDR1 as MNHNS and CDR2 as SASEGT. Trimming cost V 2 bases and J 2 bases; bases outside gene matches: 10. The CDR3 totals 17 residues. This table comes from immunoSEQ multiplex PCR, and its TCRdb copy is limited to in-frame clones, with some not included. The table records about 24,000 clones, around 83% of them present only once. Baseline was the first blood sampling point, followed by cycle 4 day 1 and cycle 7 day 1. This sequence joins TRBV6-1 and TRBJ2-3; 7 positions agree with TRBD2. The TCR comes from an adult with an advanced solid tumor such as melanoma, head and neck, liver or kidney cancer. The starting material was CD4+ or CD8+ T cells sorted from blood, obtained in a trial of the OX40 agonist ivuxolimab. Written as DNA, the CDR3 is TGTGCCAGCAGTGAATCCCCAGCTAGCGGAACCACAGATACGCAGTATTTT. It translates to CASSESPASGTTDTQYF.